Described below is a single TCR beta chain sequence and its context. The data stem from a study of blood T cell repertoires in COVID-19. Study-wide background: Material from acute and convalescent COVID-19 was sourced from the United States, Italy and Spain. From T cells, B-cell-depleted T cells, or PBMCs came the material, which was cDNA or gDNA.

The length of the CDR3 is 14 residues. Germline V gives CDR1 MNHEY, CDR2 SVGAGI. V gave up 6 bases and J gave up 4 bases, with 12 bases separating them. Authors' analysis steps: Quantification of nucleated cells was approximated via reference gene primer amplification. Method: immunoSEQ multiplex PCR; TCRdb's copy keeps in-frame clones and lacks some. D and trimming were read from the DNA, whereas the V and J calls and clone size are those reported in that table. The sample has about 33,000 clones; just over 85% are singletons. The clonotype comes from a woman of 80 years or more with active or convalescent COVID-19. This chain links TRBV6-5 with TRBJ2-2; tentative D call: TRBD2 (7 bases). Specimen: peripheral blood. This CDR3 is CASRGGGGTGELFF. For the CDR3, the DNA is TGTGCCAGCAGGGGAGGGGGTGGCACCGGGGAGCTGTTTTTT.